This entry lists 25 T cell receptor beta chains sequenced from one sample in a study of cytomegalovirus exposure and HLA in healthy donors. Some clones are missing from TCRdb's copy, which holds only in-frame ones; the method was immunoSEQ multiplex PCR. The sample consists of 200,000 to 250,000 clones, 75% to 95% of them appearing once. Sequenced sample: PBMCs. All receptors come from a young woman in good health and CMV-seronegative.

V usage is TRBV5-1 and J usage is TRBJ1-2, with 8 positions matching TRBD1. CDR1 SGHRS and CDR2 YFSETQ come from the germline V gene. The CDR3 loop spans 13 amino acids. J gave up 7 bases and V 4 bases, and 6 bases lay outside the gene matches. The CDR3 reads CASSPGGESGYTF. The CDR3 DNA reads as TGCGCCAGCAGCCCAGGGGGCGAAAGTGGCTACACCTTC. Combining the CDR3 with reference TRBV5-1 and TRBJ1-2 gives the whole variable domain KAGVTQTPRYLIKTRGQQVTLSCSPISGHRSVSWYQQTPGQGLQFLFEYFSETQRNKGNFPGRFSGRQFSNSRSEMNVSTLELGDSALYLCASSPGGESGYTFGSGTRLTVV.

The rearrangement links TRBV11-2 to TRBJ2-7; TRBD2 aligns across 9 bases. This CDR3 is built from 17 residues. Per the germline V gene, CDR1 is SGHAT and CDR2 is FQNNGV. Trimming at V came to 2 bases and at J to 1 base, leaving 9 bases not matched to a gene. CDR3 nucleotides: TGTGCCAGCAGCTTATTTTCTGGAGCGGGAGGATCCTACGAGCAGTACTTC. Its translation is CASSLFSGAGGSYEQYF.

This clone has just a few counts. The chain couples TRBV11-3 to TRBJ2-1; a possible D gene is TRBD2 (5 bases). V was trimmed by 8 bases and J by 8 bases, leaving 13 bases between them. The CDR3 has 12 residues. The germline CDR1 and CDR2 sequences are SGHNT and YENEEA. The CDR3 is CASGQRRDEQFF. The CDR3 DNA follows: TGTGCCAGCGGCCAAAGGCGGGATGAGCAGTTCTTC.

This chain connects TRBV7-3 to TRBJ1-2, with 7 positions matching TRBD1. V lost 4 bases to trimming and J lost 4 bases; unmatched junction nucleotides: 6. The germline gives CDR1 SGHTA, CDR2 FQGTGA. The CDR3 spans 14 residues. Here the CDR3 reads CASSSQDRTYGYTF. The CDR3 bases are TGTGCCAGCAGCTCACAGGACAGGACCTATGGCTACACCTTC. Full variable domain (remainder filled in from reference TRBV7-3 and TRBJ1-2): GAGVSQTPSNKVTEKGKYVELRCDPISGHTALYWYRQSLGQGPEFLIYFQGTGAADDSGLPNDRFFAVRPEGSVSTLKIQRTERGDSAVYLCASSSQDRTYGYTFGSGTRLTVV.

The rearrangement links TRBV25-1 to TRBJ2-7; the match to TRBD1 covers 7 bases. The V gene's germline CDR1 is MGHDK and CDR2 SYGVNS. CDR3 length: 14 amino acids. The V and J ends lost 5 bases and 0 bases, in that order; junction bases with no gene match: 4. This CDR3 is CASSSDRVSYEQYF. CDR3 DNA: TGTGCCAGCAGTTCCGACAGGGTCTCCTACGAGCAGTACTTC.

The gene calls are TRBV28 and TRBJ1-1, with TRBD1 as a possible D gene (5 bases). V lost 3 bases and J lost 11, with 10 bases in between. Looked up from germline, CDR1 is MDHEN and CDR2 is SYDVKM. This CDR3 has 11 amino acids. The CDR3 spells CASSLGEVAFF. DNA of the CDR3: TGTGCCAGCAGTTTGGGGGAGGTTGCTTTCTTT.

The rearrangement joins TRBV27 to TRBJ2-5; D is ambiguous. The V gene's germline CDR1 is MNHEY and CDR2 SMNVEV (reference sequence). CDR3 length: 13 amino acids. The ends were cut back, 3 bases at V and 2 bases at J, with 7 bases in the middle. The CDR3 nucleotides are TGTGCCAGCAGTTTTGTAGAACAAGAGACCCAGTACTTC. Translation: CASSFVEQETQYF.

J is TRBJ2-7 and V is TRBV7-7; 8 nucleotides line up with TRBD1. With V trimmed by 4 bases and J by 5 bases, 22 bases remained unmatched. Germline V CDR1 and CDR2: SSHAT, FNYEAQ (reference sequence). This CDR3 has 19 residues. CDR3 DNA: TGTGCCAGCAGCTCCAGTCTCGGGACAGGCGGCCTTGGATCTAACGAGCAGTACTTC. Protein product: CASSSSLGTGGLGSNEQYF. The whole variable domain, filled in from reference TRBV7-7 and TRBJ2-7, reads GAGVSQSPRYKVTKRGQDVTLRCDPISSHATLYWYQQALGQGPEFLTYFNYEAQPDKSGLPSDRFSAERPEGSISTLTIQRTEQRDSAMYRCASSSSLGTGGLGSNEQYFGPGTRLTVT.

There are a few counts of this clone. The chain links TRBV7-3 to TRBJ2-2, with a tentative D call TRBD2 (5 bases). The CDR3 covers 15 residues. V was trimmed by 0 bases and J by 4 bases, leaving 9 bases between them. The germline gives CDR1 SGHTA, CDR2 FQGTGA. The CDR3 DNA reads as TGTGCCAGCAGCTTAACGACCGCGGGCACCGGGGAGCTGTTTTTT. Amino acid sequence: CASSLTTAGTGELFF.

The chain is built from TRBV7-9 and TRBJ2-5; TRBD2 agrees at 10 bases. Looked up from germline, CDR1 is SEHNR and CDR2 is FQNEAQ (reference sequence). This CDR3 comprises 18 residues. V was pared by 1 base and J by 2 bases, with 10 bases of the junction left unmatched. DNA of the CDR3: TGTGCCAGCAGCTTAGTTTTGTCTAGCGGGGGACAACAAGAGACCCAGTACTTC. Translated, it gives CASSLVLSSGGQQETQYF.

The chain couples TRBV28 to TRBJ1-2; 7 nucleotides match TRBD1. The germline CDR1 and CDR2 sequences are MDHEN and SYDVKM. V gave up 3 bases and J gave up 6 bases; unmatched junction bases: 13. This CDR3 spans 16 amino acids. CDR3 sequence: CASSFPGQRAFHGYTF. CDR3 bases: TGTGCCAGCAGTTTCCCGGGACAGAGGGCTTTTCATGGCTACACCTTC.

This clone was recorded once. The chain carries TRBV7-2 and TRBJ2-2; the match to TRBD2 covers 8 bases. V lost 1 base, J lost 4 bases, and 11 bases stayed unmatched. CDR1 is SGHTA and CDR2 is FQGNSA in the germline V gene. The CDR3 length is 18 residues. The CDR3 sequence: CASSLVASGRVTTGELFF. CDR3 in DNA: TGTGCCAGCAGCTTAGTCGCCAGCGGGAGAGTAACCACCGGGGAGCTGTTTTTT.

This chain uses TRBV5-4 with TRBJ1-5; 8 nucleotides agree with TRBD1. After removal of 4 bases from V and 1 base from J, the junction contained 7 bases not matched to a gene. In germline, CDR1 is SGHNT, CDR2 YYREEE (reference sequence). The CDR3 consists of 16 residues. CDR3 DNA: TGTGCCAGCAGCCCAGGGGGCCCAAGGAGCAATCAGCCCCAGCATTTT. Encoded protein: CASSPGGPRSNQPQHF. The variable domain in full, completed from reference TRBV5-4 and TRBJ1-5, reads ETGVTQSPTHLIKTRGQQVTLRCSSQSGHNTVSWYQQALGQGPQFIFQYYREEENGRGNFPPRFSGLQFPNYSSELNVNALELDDSALYLCASSPGGPRSNQPQHFGDGTRLSIL.

J is TRBJ2-3 and V is TRBV6-1; TRBD2 agrees at 8 bases. J gave up 5 bases and V 10 bases, and 11 bases lay outside the gene matches. The CDR3 is 14 residues long. Germline CDR1 and CDR2: MNHNS and SASEGT. The CDR3 bases are TGTGCCACCAGGGGACTAGGTTCGAAAGATACGCAGTATTTT. Protein sequence: CATRGLGSKDTQYF.

V gene TRBV7-9 combines with J gene TRBJ1-2; D unresolved. The germline gives CDR1 SEHNR, CDR2 FQNEAQ (reference sequence). V was clipped by 0 bases and J by 3 bases, with 11 bases between them. CDR3 size: 15 residues. The CDR3 spells CASSLALDFHYGYTF. In DNA, the CDR3 is TGTGCCAGCAGCTTAGCGCTAGATTTCCACTATGGCTACACCTTC.

The gene calls are TRBV7-9 and TRBJ2-2; 7 bases align to TRBD1. The CDR3 totals 14 residues. Unmatched junction bases numbered 8, after V lost 11 bases and J lost 2 bases. Germline V gene lookup returns CDR1 SEHNR and CDR2 FQNEAQ (reference sequence). DNA of the CDR3: TGTGCCCAACCCGCAGGGGGTAACACCGGGGAGCTGTTTTTT. It is translated as CAQPAGGNTGELFF.

The rearrangement uses TRBV11-2 and TRBJ1-4; D gene uncertain. This CDR3 has 13 residues. Germline lookup yields CDR1 SGHAT and CDR2 FQNNGV. V was shortened by 4 bases and J by 7 bases, with 10 bases between the two germline ends. The CDR3 DNA follows: TGTGCCAGCAGCTATGGATCTAGTGAAAAACTGTTTTTT. Its translation is CASSYGSSEKLFF.

On this clone itself: An end of the junction does not agree with germline; a read error may underlie this. V is TRBV5-4 and J is TRBJ2-7, with a tentative D call TRBD2 (5 bases). Germline-derived CDR1 and CDR2 are SGHNT and YYREEE (reference sequence). The CDR3 contains 14 residues. In DNA, the CDR3 is TGTGCCTGCAGTCGCGAAAGCGGATCCTACGAGCAGTACTTC. The encoded protein is CACSRESGSYEQYF.

The rearrangement uses TRBV2 and TRBJ2-1; TRBD2 matches at 13 bases. Germline V CDR1 and CDR2: SNHLY, FYNNEI. Losses at the gene ends were 7 bases for V and 5 bases for J; bases not matched to a gene: 5. The CDR3 runs 15 residues. The CDR3 DNA follows: TGTGCCAGCAATCCGGGACTAGCGGGAAACAATGAGCAGTTCTTC. Residues: CASNPGLAGNNEQFF.

The chain recombines TRBV11-2 with TRBJ1-2; no clear D gene. There are 13 residues in the CDR3. Trimming pared 2 bases from V and 6 bases from J, leaving 10 bases between. Germline CDR1 is SGHAT and CDR2 is FQNNGV. The CDR3, as DNA: TGTGCCAGCAGCTTACCAGGCCCCAATGGCTACACCTTC. This encodes CASSLPGPNGYTF.

This chain links TRBV27 with TRBJ1-4, with 9 nucleotides matching TRBD1. V trimming: 6 bases; J trimming: 5 bases; junction bases outside the gene matches: 4. Germline V CDR1 and CDR2: MNHEY, SMNVEV (reference sequence). The CDR3 consists of 14 residues. This CDR3 is CASRGTGKNEKLFF. DNA for the CDR3: TGTGCCAGCAGGGGGACAGGGAAAAATGAAAAACTGTTTTTT. The whole variable domain, filled in from reference TRBV27 and TRBJ1-4, reads EAQVTQNPRYLITVTGKKLTVTCSQNMNHEYMSWYRQDPGLGLRQIYYSMNVEVTDKGDVPEGYKVSRKEKRNFPLILESPSPNQTSLYFCASRGTGKNEKLFFGSGTQLSVL.

The genes are TRBV19 and TRBJ2-1, with TRBD2 matching 7 bases. Per germline, CDR1 LNHDA and CDR2 SQIVND (reference sequence). The CDR3 loop spans 13 amino acids. V lost 4 bases and J lost 14; bases outside the gene matches: 11. The DNA for the CDR3 is TGTGCCAGTAGTACCAGCTTGGCGGGAGCCGAGTTCTTC. Its translation is CASSTSLAGAEFF.

V usage is TRBV7-2 and J usage is TRBJ2-7, with 11 nucleotides matching TRBD2. From germline, CDR1 is SGHTA and CDR2 FQGNSA. V was clipped by 5 bases and J by 3 bases; unmatched bases: 6. This CDR3 comprises 15 residues. CDR3 in DNA: TGTGCCAGCAGCATGGGGACTAGCGGAAACTACGAGCAGTACTTC. It is translated as CASSMGTSGNYEQYF. The full variable domain, in which reference TRBV7-2 and TRBJ2-7 provide the parts outside the CDR3, is GAGVSQSPSNKVTEKGKDVELRCDPISGHTALYWYRQSLGQGLEFLIYFQGNSAPDKSGLPSDRFSAERTGGSVSTLTIQRTQQEDSAVYLCASSMGTSGNYEQYFGPGTRLTVT.

V and J are TRBV9 and TRBJ2-7, with 8 positions matching TRBD2. CDR3 length equals 14 residues. With 3 bases clipped from V and 4 bases from J, the junction kept 6 bases outside the gene matches. Germline values: CDR1 SGDLS, CDR2 YYNGEE. CDR3 bases: TGTGCCAGCAGCGAGGGCGGGAGGCCGTACGAGCAGTACTTC. This gives the protein CASSEGGRPYEQYF.

The rearrangement links TRBV27 to TRBJ2-2, with D possibly being TRBD2 (6 bases). V lost 6 bases and J lost 1, with 12 bases in between. The CDR3 loop spans 15 amino acids. Germline V CDR1 and CDR2: MNHEY, SMNVEV (reference sequence). CDR3 sequence: CASRTLRENTGELFF. In DNA form, the CDR3 reads TGTGCCAGCAGAACCCTGCGGGAGAACACCGGGGAGCTGTTTTTT.